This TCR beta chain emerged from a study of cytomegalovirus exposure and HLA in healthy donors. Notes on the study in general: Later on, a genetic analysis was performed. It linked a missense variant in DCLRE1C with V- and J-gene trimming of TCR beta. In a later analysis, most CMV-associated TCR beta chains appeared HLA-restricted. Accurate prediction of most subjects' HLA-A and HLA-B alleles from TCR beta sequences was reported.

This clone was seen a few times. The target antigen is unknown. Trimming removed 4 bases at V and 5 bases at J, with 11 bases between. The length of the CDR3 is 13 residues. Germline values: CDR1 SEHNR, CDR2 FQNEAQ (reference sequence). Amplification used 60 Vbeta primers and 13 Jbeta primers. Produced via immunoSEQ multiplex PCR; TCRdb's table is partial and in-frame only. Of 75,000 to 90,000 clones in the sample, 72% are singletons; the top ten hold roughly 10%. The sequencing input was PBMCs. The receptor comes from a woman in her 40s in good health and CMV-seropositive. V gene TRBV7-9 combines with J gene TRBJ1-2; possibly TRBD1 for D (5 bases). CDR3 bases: TGTGCCAGCAGCTCGGACATACAGTATGGCTACACCTTC. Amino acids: CASSSDIQYGYTF.